These 30 T cell receptor beta chains share one sample of origin, sequenced in a study of shared clonotypes between healthy human individuals. This table comes from immunoSEQ multiplex PCR, and its TCRdb copy is limited to in-frame clones, with some not included. Here the sample spans 2 million to 2.5 million clones, approximately 95% being singletons. Sequencing was performed on naive CD4+ T cells from PBMCs. Subset of the sample: CD45RA+ positively selected. The receptors were gathered from a man aged 18 to 29 in good health. Some clones in this sample may be carry-over from other donors' samples.

The chain has TRBV9 and TRBJ2-5, with D possibly TRBD2 on 6 matching bases. The V end lost 0 bases, the J end lost 0 bases, and 9 bases lay between the germline ends. In germline, CDR1 is SGDLS, CDR2 YYNGEE. The CDR3 is 15 residues long. The DNA for the CDR3 is TGTGCCAGCAGCGTAGGCCCTAGCGACCAAGAGACCCAGTACTTC. It codes for CASSVGPSDQETQYF.

This chain uses TRBV28 with TRBJ2-3; weak D call: TRBD1 (6 bases). The CDR3 is 16 residues long. Germline V gives CDR1 MDHEN, CDR2 SYDVKM. The ends were cut back, 3 bases at V and 0 bases at J, with 13 bases in the middle. The CDR3 region has the DNA TGTGCCAGCAGTTTGGCTCAGGGGCGTAGCACAGATACGCAGTATTTT. Amino acids: CASSLAQGRSTDTQYF.

V and J are TRBV10-1 and TRBJ2-3; D uncertain. Trimming removed 4 bases from V and 6 bases from J, with 17 bases in between. The CDR3 has 15 amino acids. The germline gives CDR1 WNHNN, CDR2 SYGVQD (reference sequence). In nucleotides, the CDR3 is TGCGCCAGCAGTGCTGGCCTAAACAGTGTCGATACGCAGTATTTT. The encoded protein is CASSAGLNSVDTQYF.

This chain links TRBV28 with TRBJ2-3; D is uncertain. The germline V gene has CDR1 MDHEN and CDR2 SYDVKM. V shed 6 bases and J shed 0 bases, with 10 bases lying between them. CDR3 length: 14 amino acids. DNA for the CDR3: TGTGCCAGCAGCCAGCCAGGTAGCACAGATACGCAGTATTTT. Translating gives CASSQPGSTDTQYF.

This chain joins TRBV29-1 and TRBJ2-5; tentative D call: TRBD2 (5 bases). Deletions cut 7 bases from V and 5 bases from J, with 17 bases between. The CDR3 sequence is 13 residues long. Germline V gene sequence: CDR1 SQVTM, CDR2 ANQGSEA. In DNA form, the CDR3 reads TGCAGCGCCGCGGCCCGGCCGGGGGAGACCCAGTACTTC. Translating gives CSAAARPGETQYF.

The genes are TRBV7-3 and TRBJ2-3; TRBD1 agrees at 10 bases. The germline gives CDR1 SGHTA, CDR2 FQGTGA. The CDR3 has 14 amino acids. Losses at the gene ends were 5 bases for V and 6 bases for J; bases not matched to a gene: 5. The CDR3 nucleotides read TGTGCCAGCAGCGGGACAGGGGATTCGGATACGCAGTATTTT. This codes for CASSGTGDSDTQYF.

This clone has a single count. V is TRBV15 and J is TRBJ1-4, with 12 bases that match TRBD1. Germline V CDR1 and CDR2: LNHNV, YYDKDF (reference sequence). The CDR3 is 15 residues long. Trimming at V came to 11 bases and at J to 0 bases, leaving 4 bases not matched to a gene. The CDR3 bases are TGTGCCGCCGGGACAGGGGGCGCAACTAATGAAAAACTGTTTTTT. Encoded protein: CAAGTGGATNEKLFF.

A few counts support this clone. This rearrangement joins TRBV29-1 to TRBJ1-5; possibly TRBD1 for D (5 bases). The CDR3 runs 12 residues. From germline, CDR1 is SQVTM and CDR2 ANQGSEA. Between the trimmed V and J ends, which lost 7 bases and 3 bases, there was a span of 10 bases. The CDR3 DNA reads TGCAGCGCAGGGAGTGCCAATCAGCCCCAGCATTTT. Protein: CSAGSANQPQHF.

This chain connects TRBV28 to TRBJ2-5; D tentatively fits TRBD1 or TRBD2 (5 bases each). Trimming removed 6 bases at V and 5 bases at J, with 19 bases between. Germline CDR1 MDHEN, CDR2 SYDVKM. The CDR3 consists of 15 residues. CDR3 DNA: TGTGCCAGCAGCCCGGCTGGGGGAGATCACGAGACCCAGTACTTC. It translates to CASSPAGGDHETQYF.

V gene TRBV7-7 combines with J gene TRBJ2-1, with 10 bases matching TRBD2. V lost 1 base and J lost 6; bases outside the gene matches: 21. There are 21 residues in the CDR3. Germline assignment: CDR1 SSHAT and CDR2 FNYEAQ (reference sequence). CDR3 sequence reads: CASSLEPPSGRQKAVPNEQFF. The CDR3 DNA reads as TGTGCCAGCAGCTTAGAGCCACCTAGCGGGAGACAAAAAGCGGTTCCCAATGAGCAGTTCTTC.

A word on this clone: Distinct nucleotide sequences in the sample also encode this CDR3. The chain recombines TRBV11-2 with TRBJ2-1; 8 bases align to TRBD2. V lost 3 bases, J lost 0 bases, and 1 base stayed unmatched. This CDR3 contains 15 residues. The germline V gene encodes CDR1 SGHAT and CDR2 FQNNGV. Here the CDR3 DNA reads TGTGCCAGCAGCTTGGCGGGGGGCTCCTACAATGAGCAGTTCTTC. As protein: CASSLAGGSYNEQFF.

The chain carries TRBV28 and TRBJ1-5, with TRBD1 matching 8 bases. The CDR3 sequence is 15 residues long. Germline CDR1 reads MDHEN; CDR2 reads SYDVKM. Trimming removed 2 bases from V and 5 bases from J; junction bases left unmatched: 5. Here the CDR3 DNA reads TGTGCCAGCAGTTTAATGGCAGGGGGCGATCAGCCCCAGCATTTT. Its translation is CASSLMAGGDQPQHF.

This clone was found a few times. The chain is built from TRBV7-9 and TRBJ1-1; tentatively, D is TRBD1 (5 bases). Germline CDR1 SEHNR, CDR2 FQNEAQ (reference sequence). The V end was cut by 2 bases, the J end by 7 bases, with 8 bases between. The CDR3 loop spans 12 amino acids. The CDR3 DNA reads as TGTGCCAGCAGCTTACACGACAGTGAAGCTTTCTTT. Its translation: CASSLHDSEAFF.

The CDR3 sequence: CAIRDSFSTDTQYF. CDR3 DNA sequence: TGTGCCATCAGAGATAGCTTTAGCACAGATACGCAGTATTTT. The chain employs TRBV10-3 and TRBJ2-3; no firm D call. Germline-derived CDR1 and CDR2 are ENHRY and SYGVKD. The CDR3 is 14 residues long. V lost 6 bases and J lost 0, with 10 bases in between.

This chain links TRBV20-1 with TRBJ2-7; D gene uncertain. The length of the CDR3 is 11 residues. Germline CDR1 is DFQATT and CDR2 is SNEGSKA (reference sequence). The ends were cut back, 3 bases at V and 7 bases at J, with 10 bases in the middle. CDR3 protein: CSAREVWEQYF. CDR3 sequence (DNA): TGCAGTGCTAGGGAAGTATGGGAGCAGTACTTC.

This clone was counted a few times. The sample has other DNA sequences that encode this CDR3 too. The chain combines TRBV5-1 with TRBJ1-3; no clear D gene. Trimming left V 0 bases short and J 0 bases short, with 7 bases between. The CDR3 loop spans 15 amino acids. Per the germline V gene, CDR1 is SGHRS and CDR2 is YFSETQ. The DNA for the CDR3 is TGCGCCAGCAGCTTGGGGGAGAGCTCTGGAAACACCATATATTTT. Protein sequence: CASSLGESSGNTIYF.

J is TRBJ2-7 and V is TRBV28; TRBD1 matches 8 bases. CDR3 size: 14 residues. V was pared by 6 bases and J by 2 bases, with 6 bases of the junction left unmatched. Germline CDR1 is MDHEN and CDR2 is SYDVKM. CDR3 sequence: CASRTPGGTYEQYF. The CDR3, as DNA: TGTGCCAGCAGAACTCCAGGGGGCACCTACGAGCAGTACTTC.

The chain joins TRBV25-1 to TRBJ2-4, with TRBD2 matching 7 bases. Unmatched junction bases numbered 5, after V lost 6 bases and J lost 0 bases. Germline CDR1 MGHDK, CDR2 SYGVNS. This CDR3 region has 15 residues. The CDR3: CASSPLAVAKNIQYF. Here the CDR3 DNA reads TGTGCCAGCAGCCCTCTAGCGGTAGCCAAAAACATTCAGTACTTC.

The chain has TRBV9 and TRBJ1-2, with TRBD1 identical over 8 bases. Unmatched junction bases numbered 15, after V lost 0 bases and J lost 2 bases. CDR1 SGDLS and CDR2 YYNGEE come from the germline V gene. CDR3 length: 19 amino acids. The CDR3: CASSVVASDRGPRNYGYTF. CDR3 nucleotide sequence: TGTGCCAGCAGCGTAGTAGCATCCGACAGGGGACCCCGGAACTATGGCTACACCTTC.

The genes are TRBV18 and TRBJ2-2; no reliable D call. In germline, CDR1 is KGHSH, CDR2 LQKENI. Trimming removed 2 bases from V and 1 base from J, with 11 bases in between. The CDR3 loop spans 16 amino acids. Here the CDR3 DNA reads TGTGCCAGCTCACCAGGGTTGGTAGAGAACACCGGGGAGCTGTTTTTT. Its translation: CASSPGLVENTGELFF.

V gene TRBV5-1 combines with J gene TRBJ2-6, with D unresolved. The CDR3 has 17 residues. Germline CDR1 SGHRS, CDR2 YFSETQ. Trimming removed 1 base at V and 0 bases at J, with 11 bases between. This chain's CDR3 is CASSLMSRRSGANVLTF. The CDR3 DNA is TGCGCCAGCAGCTTGATGAGCCGCCGCTCTGGGGCCAACGTCCTGACTTTC.

Here the CDR3 DNA reads TGTGCCAGCAGTTTAAAAGGGGGATTCGAGCAGTACTTC. Amino acids: CASSLKGGFEQYF. The chain couples TRBV27 to TRBJ2-7, with TRBD1 as a possible D gene (6 bases). The germline V and J ends were trimmed by 2 bases and 6 bases, with 11 bases remaining between them. Germline CDR1 is MNHEY and CDR2 is SMNVEV (reference sequence). The CDR3 consists of 13 residues.

The genes are TRBV2 and TRBJ2-7, with TRBD1 matching over 9 bases. The length of the CDR3 is 13 residues. With 7 bases clipped from V and 7 bases from J, the junction kept 8 bases outside the gene matches. Germline V gene lookup returns CDR1 SNHLY and CDR2 FYNNEI. The CDR3 loop is CASTLDRGYEQYF. In DNA form, the CDR3 reads TGTGCCAGCACATTGGACAGGGGTTATGAGCAGTACTTC.

About this clone itself: Within the sample, other DNA sequences also encode this same CDR3. V usage is TRBV5-1 and J usage is TRBJ2-3; 7 bases are a match to TRBD2. CDR1 SGHRS and CDR2 YFSETQ come from the germline V gene. V was clipped by 2 bases and J by 5 bases; unmatched bases: 2. The length of the CDR3 is 13 residues. CDR3 in amino acids: CASSLEREDTQYF. CDR3 coding DNA: TGCGCCAGCAGCTTAGAGCGGGAAGATACGCAGTATTTT.

This chain links TRBV9 with TRBJ2-3; D not resolved. Germline CDR1 is SGDLS and CDR2 is YYNGEE. The CDR3 totals 15 residues. The ends were cut back, 3 bases at V and 0 bases at J, with 11 bases in the middle. This chain's CDR3 is CASSARHPSTDTQYF. In nucleotides, the CDR3 is TGTGCCAGCAGCGCCCGGCACCCCAGCACAGATACGCAGTATTTT.

This rearrangement joins TRBV28 to TRBJ2-1, with unresolved D. V dropped 7 bases and J dropped 6 bases, with 16 bases sitting between them. From germline, CDR1 is MDHEN and CDR2 SYDVKM. This CDR3 has 14 amino acids. This CDR3 is CASTASYKGNEQFF. CDR3 nucleotide sequence: TGTGCCAGCACGGCAAGTTATAAAGGCAATGAGCAGTTCTTC.

V gene TRBV6-1 combines with J gene TRBJ2-7, with D possibly matching TRBD1 (5 bases). Germline loops: CDR1 MNHNS, CDR2 SASEGT. Trimming removed 1 base from V and 1 base from J, with 8 bases in between. The CDR3 totals 14 residues. This chain's CDR3 is CASSEDRTSYEQYF. CDR3 DNA: TGTGCCAGCAGTGAAGACAGGACGTCCTACGAGCAGTACTTC.

This clone showed up just a few times. J is TRBJ1-1 and V is TRBV29-1; no reliable D call. With 1 base removed from V and 0 bases from J, the gap between germline ends came to 6 bases. This CDR3 contains 13 residues. Germline CDR1 and CDR2: SQVTM and ANQGSEA. In DNA, the CDR3 is TGCAGCGTTGAAGCGACGGTGAACACTGAAGCTTTCTTT. Amino acids: CSVEATVNTEAFF.

The chain joins TRBV11-2 to TRBJ2-4; D not resolved. Trimming left V 5 bases short and J 15 bases short, with 14 bases between. CDR3 length equals 11 residues. Per germline, CDR1 SGHAT and CDR2 FQNNGV. In DNA form, the CDR3 reads TGTGCCAGCAGCCTCATGGGCATTATGTACTTC. This sequence encodes CASSLMGIMYF.

This chain links TRBV18 with TRBJ2-2; D ambiguous. CDR3 size: 15 residues. Germline lookup yields CDR1 KGHSH and CDR2 LQKENI. The ends were cut back, 2 bases at V and 2 bases at J, with 9 bases in the middle. The CDR3 coding sequence is TGTGCCAGCTCACCAAGTTTAGAAAACACCGGGGAGCTGTTTTTT. Encoded protein: CASSPSLENTGELFF.